This TCR beta chain was recorded in a study of PD-1 blockade in classical Hodgkin lymphoma. Study-level points and caveats: There was a significant rise in CD4+ TCR diversity by C4D1, with no such rise for CD8+. Prior to therapy, complete responders displayed diversity much like that of newly diagnosed patients.

This table comes from immunoSEQ multiplex PCR, and its TCRdb copy is limited to in-frame clones, with some not included. The sample includes roughly 100,000 clones, more than 70% of them seen just once. The CDR3 covers 15 residues. Trimming shortened V by 2 bases and J by 2 bases, and 13 bases separated the two germline ends. Germline values: CDR1 KGHSH, CDR2 LQKENI. As for time point: cycle 4 day 1 (C4D1), after 6 weeks of nivolumab. All the patients suffered relapse after autologous stem cell transplantation, and brentuximab vedotin exposure differed. Comment on this clone: Its antigen is still unknown.

This chain uses TRBV18 with TRBJ2-7, with D unclear. Sample: peripheral blood mononuclear cells (PBMCs), taken before the fourth cycle of nivolumab. The receptor was isolated from a human donor with classical Hodgkin lymphoma. The CDR3 bases are TGTGCCAGCTCACCAGCATCGGGTGGCACCTACGAGCAGTACTTC. Translated: CASSPASGGTYEQYF.